The TCR beta chain under discussion was sequenced for a study of T-cell memory formation after mild COVID-19. General observations from the study: A second wave expanding day 15 to 37 was CD4+-biased; contracting clones were balanced. Contracting CD4+ clones were located mainly in CM and EM, and CD8+ clones in EMRA.

5'RACE primed from the constant segment yielded TCR alpha and TCR beta cDNA libraries bearing sample barcodes and UMIs. TCRdb passed the 5' RACE reads through MiXCR, listing each CDR3 protein once. Among roughly 510,000 distinct CDR3 sequences listed, about 18% were seen once. Looked up from germline, CDR1 is DFQATT and CDR2 is SNEGSKA (reference sequence). CDR3 length: 12 amino acids. This clonotype was counted between two and nine times. The antigen remains unidentified. The sample consisted of PBMCs or a T cell subset sorted from them (not recorded which). This clonotype originated in an adult woman who had mild COVID-19 (a few samples of this study predate the infection). Cell type and time point are not known. The chain is built from TRBV20-1 and TRBJ1-2, with TRBD1 matching 7 bases. CDR3 loop: CSSTTLQGGDTF. CDR3 sequence (DNA): TGCAGCTCGACTACGCTCCAGGGGGGTGACACCTTC.